The clone carrying this TCR beta chain appeared many times. The antigen is not known. The read is 3 residues too short to cover the CDR3 end, so that end is filled in from the germline J gene. The source of the sample is a study of T cell clonality in common variable immunodeficiency. Control and CVID samples contributed equal amounts of genomic DNA. Method: immunoSEQ multiplex PCR; TCRdb's copy keeps in-frame clones and lacks some. This sample has 40,000 to 45,000 clones and no singletons, with about 9.4% in the ten largest. The CDR3 has 14 amino acids. J was trimmed by 2 bases and V by 6 bases; bases with no gene match: 7. Germline CDR1 is LNHDA and CDR2 is SQIVND (reference sequence). Study findings and constraints: In common variable immunodeficiency, TCR beta chains reportedly carried fewer deletions and N-nucleotide insertions. CVID subjects had higher TCRbeta clonality than healthy controls, most marked in about a third.

This receptor was identified in a person aged 18 to 75 in good health. The rearrangement uses TRBV19 and TRBJ2-7, with TRBD1 matching 7 bases. Sequenced input: peripheral blood mononuclear cells. The CDR3 protein is CASRSSGTAYEQYF. The sequenced part of the CDR3 DNA is TGTGCCAGTAGATCTTCAGGGACAGCCTACGAG.